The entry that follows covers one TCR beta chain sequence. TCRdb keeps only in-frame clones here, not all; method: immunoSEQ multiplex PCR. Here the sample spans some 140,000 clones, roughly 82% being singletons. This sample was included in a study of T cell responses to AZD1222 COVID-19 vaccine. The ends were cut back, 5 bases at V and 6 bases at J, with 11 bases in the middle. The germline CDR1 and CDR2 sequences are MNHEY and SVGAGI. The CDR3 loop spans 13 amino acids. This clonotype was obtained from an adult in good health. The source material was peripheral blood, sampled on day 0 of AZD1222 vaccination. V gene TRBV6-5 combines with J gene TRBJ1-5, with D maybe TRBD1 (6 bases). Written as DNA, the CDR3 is TGTGCCAGCAGTACCGTAGGGGGTCAGCCCCAGCATTTT. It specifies CASSTVGGQPQHF.